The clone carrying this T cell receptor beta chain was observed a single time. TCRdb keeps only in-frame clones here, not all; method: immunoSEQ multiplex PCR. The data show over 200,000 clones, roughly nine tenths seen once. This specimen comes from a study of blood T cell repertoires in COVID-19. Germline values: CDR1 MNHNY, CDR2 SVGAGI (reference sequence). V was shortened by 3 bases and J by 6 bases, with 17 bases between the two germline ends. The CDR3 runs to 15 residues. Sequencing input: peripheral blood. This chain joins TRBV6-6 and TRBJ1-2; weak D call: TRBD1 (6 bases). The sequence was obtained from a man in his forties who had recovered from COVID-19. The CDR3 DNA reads TGTGCCAGCAGTTATAGCCAGGGGTATAAACATGGCTACACCTTC. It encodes CASSYSQGYKHGYTF.